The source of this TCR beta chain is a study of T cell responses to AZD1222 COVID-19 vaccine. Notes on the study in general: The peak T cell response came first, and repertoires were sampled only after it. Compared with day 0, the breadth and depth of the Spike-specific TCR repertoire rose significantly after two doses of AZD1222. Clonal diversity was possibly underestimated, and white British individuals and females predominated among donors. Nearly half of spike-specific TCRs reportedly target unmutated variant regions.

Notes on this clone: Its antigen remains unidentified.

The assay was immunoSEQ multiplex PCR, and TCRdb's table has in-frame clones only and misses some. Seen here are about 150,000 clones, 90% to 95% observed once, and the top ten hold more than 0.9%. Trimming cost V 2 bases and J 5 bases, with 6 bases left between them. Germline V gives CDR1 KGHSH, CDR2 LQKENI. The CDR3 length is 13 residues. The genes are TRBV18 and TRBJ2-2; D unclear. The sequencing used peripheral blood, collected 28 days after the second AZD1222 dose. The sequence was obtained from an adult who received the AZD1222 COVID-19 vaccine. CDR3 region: CASSPGFTGELFF. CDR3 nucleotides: TGTGCCAGCTCACCAGGGTTTACCGGGGAGCTGTTTTTT.